The rows below give T cell receptor beta chains drawn from one sample of a study of T cells expressing NK-cell markers. TCRdb derives one entry per CDR3 protein from the 5' RACE reads, leaving out DNA. In total, the table holds 550,000 to 600,000 distinct CDR3 sequences. The specimen sequenced was blood T cells: a sorted CD56 or NKG2C T cell subset, CD4+ or CD8+ T cells, or bulk PBMC T cells (not recorded which). Source of these receptors: a man between 18 and 29 years old in good health. CDR3s include the opening cysteine and the closing phenylalanine or tryptophan.

CDR3: CASNPTSGRPNEQFF
J: TRBJ2-1
V: TRBV6-2/TRBV6-3

CDR3: CATSRGYLGYTF
J: TRBJ1-2
V: TRBV15

CDR3: CASSFRGLLNEQFF
J: TRBJ2-1
V: TRBV5-1

CDR3: CASSQAGVGGNQPQHF
J: TRBJ1-5
V: TRBV3-1

CDR3: CASSYASGVNTGELFF
J: TRBJ2-2
V: TRBV6-5

CDR3: CASSVGFGSTDTQYF
J: TRBJ2-3
V: TRBV7-3

CDR3: CASSLEFLGGGETQYF
J: TRBJ2-5
V: TRBV5-1

CDR3: CASSLMAGGYGNEQFF
J: TRBJ2-1
V: TRBV12-3/TRBV12-4

CDR3: CASSPPDYPNTGELFF
J: TRBJ2-2
V: TRBV18

CDR3: CASSHGGGSTYEQYF
J: TRBJ2-7
V: TRBV6-1

CDR3: CASTLRGDRQPQHF
J: TRBJ1-5
V: TRBV12-3/TRBV12-4

CDR3: CASSLTPEGGGYTF
J: TRBJ1-2
V: TRBV7-3

CDR3: CASSFRMRLAGTSYEQYF
J: TRBJ2-7
V: TRBV5-1

CDR3: CASSLPGGPRDEQFF
J: TRBJ2-1
V: TRBV5-1

CDR3: CASSLVMGLHYNEQFF
J: TRBJ2-1
V: TRBV12-3/TRBV12-4

CDR3: CASRSPTSGDYNEQFF
J: TRBJ2-1
V: TRBV6-2/TRBV6-3

CDR3: CASSHRLRDRRVHNEQFF
J: TRBJ2-1
V: TRBV4-2

CDR3: CASSRIGGEAFF
J: TRBJ1-1
V: TRBV12-3/TRBV12-4

CDR3: CASSWEMTYNEQFF
J: TRBJ2-1
V: TRBV10-2

CDR3: CASSPNRGSPRYEQYF
J: TRBJ2-7
V: TRBV7-6

CDR3: CASSETVLPGYEQYF
J: TRBJ2-7
V: TRBV6-1

CDR3: CASSVQGIGDYEQYF
J: TRBJ2-7
V: TRBV25-1

CDR3: CASSLRSVGPLEQYF
J: TRBJ2-7
V: TRBV3-1

CDR3: CAISDDPRDTSRYEQYF
J: TRBJ2-7
V: TRBV10-3

CDR3: CSARDLITGTPSTDTQYF
J: TRBJ2-3
V: TRBV20-1

CDR3: CASSPQGAGAFNEQFF
J: TRBJ2-1
V: TRBV7-9

CDR3: CSARDLGYRENIQYF
J: TRBJ2-4
V: TRBV20-1

CDR3: CASSYSTGGGQYF
J: TRBJ2-3
V: TRBV6-5

CDR3: CASSQYQGSYEQYF
J: TRBJ2-7
V: TRBV3-1

CDR3: CSVLATQRGETQYF
J: TRBJ2-5
V: TRBV29-1

CDR3: CASSGGQGDTDTQYF
J: TRBJ2-3
V: TRBV12-3/TRBV12-4

CDR3: CASSLGTGGPQYGYTF
J: TRBJ1-2
V: TRBV5-1

CDR3: CSAPRDRGRGPQHF
J: TRBJ1-5
V: TRBV20-1

CDR3: CASSLGPGTGDSDEKLFF
J: TRBJ1-4
V: TRBV12-3/TRBV12-4

CDR3: CATSAGHHQPQHF
J: TRBJ1-5
V: TRBV15

CDR3: CASSEYTSGSFQETQYF
J: TRBJ2-5
V: TRBV25-1

CDR3: CASSAAVGQHTIYF
J: TRBJ1-3
V: TRBV6-1

CDR3: CASSYSWLATNTDTQYF
J: TRBJ2-3
V: TRBV6-2/TRBV6-3

CDR3: CASNEQGRTQYF
J: TRBJ2-3
V: TRBV10-2

CDR3: CAISGLAGGGEQYF
J: TRBJ2-7
V: TRBV10-3

CDR3: CASSQLAESSYEQYF
J: TRBJ2-7
V: TRBV16

CDR3: CASSRARTQYF
J: TRBJ2-3
V: TRBV19

CDR3: CASRLRGQGGQFF
J: TRBJ2-1
V: TRBV12-3/TRBV12-4

CDR3: CASSGSGRAPNEQFF
J: TRBJ2-1
V: TRBV28

CDR3: CASSLTGRNSPLHF
J: TRBJ1-6
V: TRBV7-3

CDR3: CASSLKITDTQYF
J: TRBJ2-3
V: TRBV2

CDR3: CSARVSGRGQPQHF
J: TRBJ1-5
V: TRBV20-1

CDR3: CASSPGTINSPLHF
J: TRBJ1-6
V: TRBV18

CDR3: CASSQLAGGAPQYF
J: TRBJ2-3
V: TRBV4-3